Below are 32 T cell receptor beta chains sequenced from a single sample in a study of T cells after yellow fever vaccination. Each CDR3 protein is one row after TCRdb ran MiXCR on the 5' RACE reads. The data show some 400,000 distinct CDR3 sequences, approximately 18% seen once. The specimen was PBMCs, collected before the yellow fever booster vaccination. The receptors derive from a man in his late teens or twenties who received the YFV17D yellow fever vaccine.

In this sample, this clonotype turned up once. Here the CDR3 DNA reads TGCGCCAGCAGTGAGTGGAGGACGGGACTAGCGGGCGAGCAGTACGTC. It encodes CASSEWRTGLAGEQYV. The V and J genes are TRBV10-2 and TRBJ2-7; 12 nucleotides align to TRBD2. V was clipped by 1 base and J by 6 bases; unmatched bases: 7. CDR3 length equals 16 residues. CDR1 and CDR2 from the germline V gene are WSHSY and SAAADI.

This clonotype was seen more than once but under ten times. The rearrangement links TRBV6-5 to TRBJ2-3, with TRBD2 identical over 7 bases. V was clipped by 5 bases and J by 1 base; unmatched bases: 9. Germline-derived CDR1 and CDR2 are MNHEY and SVGAGI. There are 16 residues in the CDR3. The CDR3 nucleotides are TGTGCCAGCAGTCATGCTCCGGGGAGGGGCACAGATACGCAGTATTTT. Protein sequence: CASSHAPGRGTDTQYF.

CDR3 sequence reads: CASTPSGAGGQPQHF. The CDR3, as DNA: TGTGCCAGCACCCCATCCGGGGCGGGTGGCCAGCCCCAGCATTTT. J is TRBJ1-5 and V is TRBV6-2 or TRBV6-3; TRBD1 might be the D (5 bases). CDR3 length equals 15 residues. The germline CDR1 and CDR2 sequences are MNHEY and SVGEGT. Trimming removed 7 bases from V and 7 bases from J, with 20 bases in between.

This clonotype was seen a handful of times. The gene calls are TRBV6-1 and TRBJ2-7, with TRBD1 matching over 10 bases. This CDR3 contains 13 residues. Germline-derived CDR1 and CDR2 are MNHNS and SASEGT. With V trimmed by 7 bases and J by 4 bases, 4 bases remained unmatched. The CDR3: CASKTGGSYEQYV. CDR3 nucleotide sequence: TGTGCCAGCAAGACAGGGGGCTCTTACGAGCAGTACGTC.

The table lists this clonotype with many counts. The J gene is TRBJ2-1, the V gene TRBV19; D may be TRBD1 (5 bases). The germline V gene encodes CDR1 LNHDA and CDR2 SQIVND (reference sequence). The CDR3 contains 12 residues. Trimming pared 2 bases from V and 6 bases from J, leaving 5 bases between. DNA for the CDR3: TGTGCCAGTAGTATACAGGGCAATGAGCAGTTCTTC. This encodes CASSIQGNEQFF. Full variable domain (remainder filled in from reference TRBV19 and TRBJ2-1): DGGITQSPKYLFRKEGQNVTLSCEQNLNHDAMYWYRQDPGQGLRLIYYSQIVNDFQKGDIAEGYSVSREKKESFPLTVTSAQKNPTAFYLCASSIQGNEQFFGPGTRLTVL.

This sequence joins TRBV28 and TRBJ1-3; D uncertain. CDR3 size: 15 residues. The V and J ends lost 8 bases and 0 bases respectively, with 14 bases between them. From germline, CDR1 is MDHEN and CDR2 SYDVKM. The CDR3 sequence is CASADRTRSGNTIYF. The CDR3 DNA is TGTGCCAGCGCCGATAGGACCCGCTCTGGAAACACCATATATTTT.

This clonotype was seen only a few times. The chain combines TRBV3-1 with TRBJ1-3; unclear D gene. The CDR3 runs to 15 residues. Germline V gene lookup returns CDR1 LGHDT and CDR2 YNNKEL (reference sequence). The V and J ends lost 5 bases and 0 bases respectively, with 11 bases between them. For the CDR3, the DNA is TGTGCCAGCAGCGAAGTGGGGATCTCTGGAAACACCATATATTTT. Translating it yields CASSEVGISGNTIYF.

The V and J genes are TRBV3-1 and TRBJ1-5; weak D call: TRBD1 (6 bases). CDR1 is LGHDT and CDR2 is YNNKEL in the germline V gene (reference sequence). V was cut by 5 bases and J by 6 bases, with 17 bases left in between. The CDR3 sequence is 15 residues long. The CDR3 spells CASSLARGEGQPQHF. DNA of the CDR3: TGTGCCAGCAGCTTGGCCAGGGGAGAGGGTCAGCCCCAGCATTTT.

DNA of the CDR3: TGTGCCAGCAGCTCGGCGGGTAGCAGTTCACCCCTCCACTTT. Translating gives CASSSAGSSSPLHF. This chain uses TRBV7-9 with TRBJ1-6; no clear D gene. Germline V gene lookup returns CDR1 SEHNR and CDR2 FQNEAQ (reference sequence). V shed 4 bases and J shed 9 bases, with 13 bases lying between them. There are 14 residues in the CDR3. Full variable domain (remainder filled in from reference TRBV7-9 and TRBJ1-6): DTGVSQNPRHKITKRGQNVTFRCDPISEHNRLYWYRQTLGQGPEFLTYFQNEAQLEKSRLLSDRFSAERPKGSFSTLEIQRTEQGDSAMYLCASSSAGSSSPLHFGNGTRLTVT.

The DNA for the CDR3 is TGTGCCAGCAGTGAAGCGGGCGGATCCTACGAGCAGTACGTC. Translated, it gives CASSEAGGSYEQYV. The chain joins TRBV6-1 to TRBJ2-7; no firm D call. Germline V gene lookup returns CDR1 MNHNS and CDR2 SASEGT. Trimming pared 0 bases from V and 1 base from J, leaving 7 bases between. The CDR3 runs 14 residues.

V and J are TRBV5-6 and TRBJ1-5; D uncertain. Germline V gives CDR1 SGHDT, CDR2 YYEEEE. The V and J ends lost 2 bases and 7 bases respectively, with 7 bases between them. The CDR3 covers 12 residues. Here the CDR3 reads CASSLREQPQHF. The CDR3 DNA follows: TGTGCCAGCAGCTTACGGGAACAGCCCCAGCATTTT.

Only a few counts were recorded for this clonotype. The genes are TRBV4-1 and TRBJ2-1, with 7 bases aligning to TRBD2. Germline lookup yields CDR1 MGHRA and CDR2 YSYEKL. J lost 4 bases, V lost 2 bases, and 8 bases had no gene match. The CDR3 has 16 residues. CDR3 in amino acids: CASSQLSGGGYNEQFF. The CDR3 coding sequence is TGCGCCAGCAGCCAACTCAGTGGGGGGGGATACAATGAGCAGTTCTTC.

This clonotype has only a few counts. The chain joins TRBV5-6 to TRBJ1-4, with no clear D. CDR3 length: 17 amino acids. Germline CDR1 SGHDT, CDR2 YYEEEE. Trimming removed 7 bases at V and 0 bases at J, with 19 bases between. CDR3 sequence (DNA): TGTGCCAGCCCCCAGCAGGCGCGGGGTGCAACTAATGAAAAACTGTTTTTT. It yields the protein CASPQQARGATNEKLFF.

This chain connects TRBV19 to TRBJ1-1; D not certain. This CDR3 region has 14 residues. Germline CDR1 LNHDA, CDR2 SQIVND (reference sequence). The V and J ends lost 3 bases and 1 base respectively, with 9 bases between them. CDR3: CASSIGPPNTEAFF. CDR3 sequence (DNA): TGTGCCAGTAGTATCGGGCCACCGAACACTGAAGCTTTCTTT.

The chain joins TRBV6-6 to TRBJ1-6; D is uncertain. The CDR3 is made up of 12 amino acids. Germline-derived CDR1 and CDR2 are MNHNY and SVGAGI (reference sequence). Trimming shortened V by 11 bases and J by 4 bases, and 9 bases separated the two germline ends. The CDR3 is CAVTSYNSPLHF. The DNA of the CDR3 is TGTGCCGTGACATCGTATAATTCACCCCTCCACTTT.

In its sample, this clonotype was seen a few times. This chain links TRBV10-3 with TRBJ2-5, with 10 bases aligning to TRBD2. Trimming took 6 bases from V and 5 from J; bases not matched to a gene: 9. The CDR3 contains 15 residues. Germline lookup yields CDR1 ENHRY and CDR2 SYGVKD. The CDR3, as DNA: TGTGCCATCAGGAGCGGGGGGGCGGTTAGCGAGACCCAGTACTTC. It specifies CAIRSGGAVSETQYF.

The chain has TRBV3-1 and TRBJ2-5, with a possible D match to TRBD2 (5 bases). Germline loops: CDR1 LGHDT, CDR2 YNNKEL (reference sequence). Trimming removed 4 bases at V and 2 bases at J, with 14 bases between. The CDR3 runs to 15 residues. The CDR3 nucleotides read TGTGCCAGCAGCCCAGGTGCTAGCAGACAAGAGACCCAGTACTTC. Its translation is CASSPGASRQETQYF.

The J gene is TRBJ2-1, the V gene TRBV12-3 or TRBV12-4; TRBD1 aligns across 10 bases. The CDR3 is 16 residues long. J was trimmed by 12 bases and V by 4 bases; bases with no gene match: 15. CDR3 amino acids: CASSSSTGGILHGQFF. The CDR3 bases are TGTGCCAGCAGTTCCTCGACAGGGGGCATTTTACACGGGCAGTTCTTC.

This clonotype showed up just once. V is TRBV5-1 and J is TRBJ2-1; perhaps TRBD1 as D (6 bases). Trimming removed 6 bases from V and 3 bases from J, with 13 bases in between. This CDR3 region has 14 residues. Per the germline V gene, CDR1 is SGHRS and CDR2 is YFSETQ. In nucleotides, the CDR3 is TGCGCCAGCAACCGACAGGTACTCTACAATGAGCAGTTCTTC. It yields the protein CASNRQVLYNEQFF.

This clonotype has a handful of counts. This chain links TRBV20-1 with TRBJ1-5, with 7 bases lining up with TRBD1. The CDR3 runs to 17 residues. Trimming took 6 bases from V and 2 from J; bases not matched to a gene: 16. Germline CDR1 is DFQATT and CDR2 is SNEGSKA (reference sequence). Here the CDR3 DNA reads TGCAGTGCCAGAAACAGGGGATGGCATAGTCGCAATCAGCCCCAGCATTTT. It translates to CSARNRGWHSRNQPQHF.

V is TRBV4-2 and J is TRBJ1-3; D gene unclear. V lost 0 bases and J lost 2, with 5 bases in between. In germline, CDR1 is LGHNA, CDR2 YNFKEQ. This CDR3 contains 14 residues. The CDR3 loop is CASSQDGPGNTIYF. The CDR3 DNA follows: TGTGCCAGCAGCCAAGATGGGCCTGGAAACACCATATATTTT.

The chain couples TRBV6-2 or TRBV6-3 to TRBJ2-2; D unresolved. V lost 10 bases and J 2 bases, leaving 14 bases between the germline ends. The germline V gene encodes CDR1 MNHEY and CDR2 SVGEGT. CDR3 size: 14 residues. CDR3 region: CAIAQGANTGELFF. Here the CDR3 DNA reads TGTGCCATCGCCCAAGGCGCCAACACCGGGGAGCTGTTTTTT.

The V gene is TRBV29-1, the J gene TRBJ1-5; 10 bases agree with TRBD1. The germline gives CDR1 SQVTM, CDR2 ANQGSEA. With 6 bases clipped from V and 2 bases from J, the junction kept 7 bases outside the gene matches. CDR3 length: 15 amino acids. The CDR3 nucleotides are TGCAGCGTCTCTGGGACAGGGGACGGCAATCAGCCCCAGCATTTT. This sequence encodes CSVSGTGDGNQPQHF.

The chain is built from TRBV15 and TRBJ2-7; D ambiguous. The V end was cut by 1 base, the J end by 0 bases, with 13 bases between. The germline V gene has CDR1 LNHNV and CDR2 YYDKDF (reference sequence). This CDR3 has 16 residues. DNA for the CDR3: TGTGCCACCAGCAGAGCTTCGAGACGGAGCTCCTACGAGCAGTACTTC. Protein sequence: CATSRASRRSSYEQYF.

This clonotype was seen only a few times. The CDR3 region has the DNA TGTGCCAGCAGAGGAGGACTAGCGGGGGGATCCGGTACGCAGTATTTT. Amino acid sequence: CASRGGLAGGSGTQYF. The chain joins TRBV12-3 or TRBV12-4 to TRBJ2-3; 14 bases align to TRBD2. Germline trimming cut 6 bases from V and 8 bases from J; bases unmatched to any gene: 10. CDR3 size: 16 residues.

This chain uses TRBV9 with TRBJ1-3, with a possible D match to TRBD1 (6 bases). Trimming pared 0 bases from V and 0 bases from J, leaving 10 bases between. The CDR3 spans 16 residues. Germline loops: CDR1 SGDLS, CDR2 YYNGEE. CDR3 sequence: CASSVVDRYSGNTIYF. The DNA of the CDR3 is TGTGCCAGCAGCGTAGTCGACAGGTACTCTGGAAACACCATATATTTT.

V is TRBV5-1 and J is TRBJ2-7, with D unresolved. From germline, CDR1 is SGHRS and CDR2 YFSETQ. V dropped 0 bases and J dropped 1 base, with 11 bases sitting between them. CDR3 length: 15 residues. CDR3 residues: CASSLGTGRSYEQYV. The CDR3 DNA sequence: TGCGCCAGCAGCTTGGGGACCGGCAGGTCCTACGAGCAGTACGTC.

This clonotype was found many times. The rearrangement uses TRBV4-2 and TRBJ2-3; 10 bases agree with TRBD2. CDR1 LGHNA and CDR2 YNFKEQ come from the germline V gene. This CDR3 has 17 residues. Trimming took 1 base from V and 6 from J; bases not matched to a gene: 10. The CDR3 loop reads CASSQGSGGALGDTQYF. The CDR3 bases are TGTGCCAGCAGCCAAGGAAGCGGGGGGGCCTTAGGGGATACGCAGTATTTT.

This rearrangement joins TRBV6-5 to TRBJ2-1; the D is unclear. V lost 0 bases and J 7 bases, leaving 10 bases between the germline ends. This CDR3 is 14 amino acids long. The germline gives CDR1 MNHEY, CDR2 SVGAGI. CDR3 bases: TGTGCCAGCAGTTACTCGAGCAGGCTGAATGAGCAGTTCTTC. Encoded protein: CASSYSSRLNEQFF.

This chain joins TRBV20-1 and TRBJ1-3, with 8 bases matching TRBD1. The CDR3 contains 13 residues. V lost 5 bases to trimming and J lost 2 bases; unmatched junction nucleotides: 2. CDR1 is DFQATT, CDR2 SNEGSKA, per germline (reference sequence). The CDR3 here is CSAGTGTGNTIYF. CDR3 DNA: TGCAGTGCTGGGACAGGCACTGGAAACACCATATATTTT.

The V call is TRBV12-3 or TRBV12-4, the J call TRBJ2-1; D may be TRBD1 or TRBD2 (5 bases each). Trimming took 6 bases from V and 6 from J, leaving 12 bases between them. CDR3 length: 13 residues. Here the CDR3 reads CASSSGRINEQFF. The DNA for the CDR3 is TGTGCCAGCAGCTCGGGGCGAATCAATGAGCAGTTCTTC.

This chain uses TRBV7-9 with TRBJ2-4; D is unclear. This CDR3 has 11 residues. The germline V and J ends were trimmed by 3 bases and 8 bases, with 5 bases remaining between them. The germline gives CDR1 SEHNR, CDR2 FQNEAQ (reference sequence). CDR3 amino acids: CASSFSDIQYF. The CDR3 DNA reads TGTGCCAGCAGCTTTTCGGACATTCAGTACTTC.